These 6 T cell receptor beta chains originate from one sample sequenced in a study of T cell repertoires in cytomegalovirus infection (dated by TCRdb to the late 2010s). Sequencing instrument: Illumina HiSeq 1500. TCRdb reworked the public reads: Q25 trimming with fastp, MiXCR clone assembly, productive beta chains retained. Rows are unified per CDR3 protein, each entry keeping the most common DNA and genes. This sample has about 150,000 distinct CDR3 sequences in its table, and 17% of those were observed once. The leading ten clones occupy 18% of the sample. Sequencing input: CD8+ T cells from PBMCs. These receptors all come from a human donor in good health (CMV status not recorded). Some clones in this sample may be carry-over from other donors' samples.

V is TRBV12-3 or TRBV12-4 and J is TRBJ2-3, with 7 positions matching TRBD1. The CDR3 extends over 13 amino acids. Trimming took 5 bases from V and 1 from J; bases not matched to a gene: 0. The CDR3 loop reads CASSTGGTDTQYF. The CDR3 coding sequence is TGTGCCAGCAGTACAGGGGGCACAGATACGCAGTATTTT.

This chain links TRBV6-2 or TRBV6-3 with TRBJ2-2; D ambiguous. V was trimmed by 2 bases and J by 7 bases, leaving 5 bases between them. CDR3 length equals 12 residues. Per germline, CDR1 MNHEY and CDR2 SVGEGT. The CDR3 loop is CASSYGVGELFF. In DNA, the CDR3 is TGTGCCAGCAGTTACGGGGTCGGGGAGCTGTTTTTT.

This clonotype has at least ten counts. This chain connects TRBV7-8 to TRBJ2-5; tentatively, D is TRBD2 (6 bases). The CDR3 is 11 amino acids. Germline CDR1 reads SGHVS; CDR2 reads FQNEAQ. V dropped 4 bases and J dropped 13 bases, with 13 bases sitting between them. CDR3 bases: TGTGCCAGCAGCTCCAGAGCGGGTCCGTACTTC. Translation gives CASSSRAGPYF.

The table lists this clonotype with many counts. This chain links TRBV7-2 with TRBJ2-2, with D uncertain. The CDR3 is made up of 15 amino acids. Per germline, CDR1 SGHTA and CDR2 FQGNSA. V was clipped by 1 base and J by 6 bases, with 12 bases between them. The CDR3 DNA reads TGTGCCAGCAGCTTAGTGGCTGACTTTGCCGGGGAGCTGTTTTTT. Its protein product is CASSLVADFAGELFF.

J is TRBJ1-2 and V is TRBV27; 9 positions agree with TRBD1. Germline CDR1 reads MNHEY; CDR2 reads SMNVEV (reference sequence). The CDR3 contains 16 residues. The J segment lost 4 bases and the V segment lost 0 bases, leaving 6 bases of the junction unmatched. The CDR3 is CASSLSRGQGGYGYTF. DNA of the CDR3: TGTGCCAGCAGTTTATCGAGGGGACAGGGAGGCTATGGCTACACCTTC.

The CDR3 sequence: CSAPRGDTEAFF. In DNA, the CDR3 is TGCAGTGCTCCTCGGGGGGACACTGAAGCTTTCTTT. The chain couples TRBV20-1 to TRBJ1-1; tentative D call: TRBD1 (5 bases). V shed 5 bases and J shed 3 bases, with 10 bases lying between them. Germline-derived CDR1 and CDR2 are DFQATT and SNEGSKA (reference sequence). The CDR3 is 12 residues long.